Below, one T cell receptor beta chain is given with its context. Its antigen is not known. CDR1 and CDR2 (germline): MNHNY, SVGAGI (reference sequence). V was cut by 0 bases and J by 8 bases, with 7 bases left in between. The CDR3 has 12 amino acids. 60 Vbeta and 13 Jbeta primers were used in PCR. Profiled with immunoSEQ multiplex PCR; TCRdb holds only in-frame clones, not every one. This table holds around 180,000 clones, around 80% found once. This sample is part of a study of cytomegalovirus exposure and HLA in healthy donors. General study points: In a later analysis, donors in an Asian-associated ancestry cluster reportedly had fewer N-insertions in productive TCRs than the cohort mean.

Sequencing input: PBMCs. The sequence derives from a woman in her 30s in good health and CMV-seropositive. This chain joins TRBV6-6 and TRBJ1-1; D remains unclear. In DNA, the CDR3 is TGTGCCAGCAGTTACTCTACAGAAGAAGCTTTCTTT. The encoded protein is CASSYSTEEAFF.